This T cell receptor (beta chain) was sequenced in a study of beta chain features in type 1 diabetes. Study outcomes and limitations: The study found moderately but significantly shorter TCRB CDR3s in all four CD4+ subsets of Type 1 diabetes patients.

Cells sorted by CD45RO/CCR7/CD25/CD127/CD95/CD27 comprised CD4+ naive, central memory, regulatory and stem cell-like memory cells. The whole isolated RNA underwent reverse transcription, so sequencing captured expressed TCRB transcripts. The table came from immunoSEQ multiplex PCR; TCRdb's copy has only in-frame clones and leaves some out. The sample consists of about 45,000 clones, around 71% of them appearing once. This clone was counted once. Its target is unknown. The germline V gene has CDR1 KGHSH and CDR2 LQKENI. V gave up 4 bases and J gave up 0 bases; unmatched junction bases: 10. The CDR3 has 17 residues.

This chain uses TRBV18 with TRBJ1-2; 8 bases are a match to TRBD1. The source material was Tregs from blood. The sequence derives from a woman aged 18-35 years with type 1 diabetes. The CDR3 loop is CASSLILTGEANYGYTF. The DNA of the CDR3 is TGTGCCAGCTCACTTATTTTGACAGGGGAAGCTAACTATGGCTACACCTTC.